This T cell receptor beta chain was identified during a study of T cell changes during pregnancy in multiple sclerosis. Method: immunoSEQ multiplex PCR; TCRdb's copy keeps in-frame clones and lacks some. The top ten clones hold roughly 2.2% of a sample with some 64,000 clones, 92% of them seen once. The CDR3 is made up of 17 amino acids. From germline, CDR1 is SGHNT and CDR2 YYREEE (reference sequence). Between the trimmed V and J ends, which lost 3 bases and 3 bases, there was a span of 16 bases. The source was peripheral blood, collected in the first trimester of pregnancy. The rearrangement joins TRBV5-4 to TRBJ2-6; D gene uncertain. This receptor was obtained from a female donor with multiple sclerosis, enrolled in a pregnancy study. This CDR3 is CASSSLAILDGANVLTF. The CDR3 DNA is TGTGCCAGCAGCTCCCTCGCGATACTTGATGGGGCCAACGTCCTGACTTTC.